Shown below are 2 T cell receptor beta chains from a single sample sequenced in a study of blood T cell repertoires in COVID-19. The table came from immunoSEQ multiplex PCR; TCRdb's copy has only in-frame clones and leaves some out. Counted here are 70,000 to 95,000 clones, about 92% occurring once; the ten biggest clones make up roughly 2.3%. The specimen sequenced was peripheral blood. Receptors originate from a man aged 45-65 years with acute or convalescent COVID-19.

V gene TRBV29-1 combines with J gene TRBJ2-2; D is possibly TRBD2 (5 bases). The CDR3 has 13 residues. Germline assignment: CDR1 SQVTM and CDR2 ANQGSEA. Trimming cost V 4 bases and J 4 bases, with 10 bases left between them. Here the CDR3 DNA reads TGCAGCGTTGCTGCGGGTTCCACCGGGGAGCTGTTTTTT. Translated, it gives CSVAAGSTGELFF.

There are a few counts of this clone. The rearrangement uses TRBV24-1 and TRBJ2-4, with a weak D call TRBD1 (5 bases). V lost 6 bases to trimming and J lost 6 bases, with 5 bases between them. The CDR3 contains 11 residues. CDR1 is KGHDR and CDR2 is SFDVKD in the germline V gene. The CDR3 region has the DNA TGTGCCACCAGTCAGGGAAACATTCAGTACTTC. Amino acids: CATSQGNIQYF.